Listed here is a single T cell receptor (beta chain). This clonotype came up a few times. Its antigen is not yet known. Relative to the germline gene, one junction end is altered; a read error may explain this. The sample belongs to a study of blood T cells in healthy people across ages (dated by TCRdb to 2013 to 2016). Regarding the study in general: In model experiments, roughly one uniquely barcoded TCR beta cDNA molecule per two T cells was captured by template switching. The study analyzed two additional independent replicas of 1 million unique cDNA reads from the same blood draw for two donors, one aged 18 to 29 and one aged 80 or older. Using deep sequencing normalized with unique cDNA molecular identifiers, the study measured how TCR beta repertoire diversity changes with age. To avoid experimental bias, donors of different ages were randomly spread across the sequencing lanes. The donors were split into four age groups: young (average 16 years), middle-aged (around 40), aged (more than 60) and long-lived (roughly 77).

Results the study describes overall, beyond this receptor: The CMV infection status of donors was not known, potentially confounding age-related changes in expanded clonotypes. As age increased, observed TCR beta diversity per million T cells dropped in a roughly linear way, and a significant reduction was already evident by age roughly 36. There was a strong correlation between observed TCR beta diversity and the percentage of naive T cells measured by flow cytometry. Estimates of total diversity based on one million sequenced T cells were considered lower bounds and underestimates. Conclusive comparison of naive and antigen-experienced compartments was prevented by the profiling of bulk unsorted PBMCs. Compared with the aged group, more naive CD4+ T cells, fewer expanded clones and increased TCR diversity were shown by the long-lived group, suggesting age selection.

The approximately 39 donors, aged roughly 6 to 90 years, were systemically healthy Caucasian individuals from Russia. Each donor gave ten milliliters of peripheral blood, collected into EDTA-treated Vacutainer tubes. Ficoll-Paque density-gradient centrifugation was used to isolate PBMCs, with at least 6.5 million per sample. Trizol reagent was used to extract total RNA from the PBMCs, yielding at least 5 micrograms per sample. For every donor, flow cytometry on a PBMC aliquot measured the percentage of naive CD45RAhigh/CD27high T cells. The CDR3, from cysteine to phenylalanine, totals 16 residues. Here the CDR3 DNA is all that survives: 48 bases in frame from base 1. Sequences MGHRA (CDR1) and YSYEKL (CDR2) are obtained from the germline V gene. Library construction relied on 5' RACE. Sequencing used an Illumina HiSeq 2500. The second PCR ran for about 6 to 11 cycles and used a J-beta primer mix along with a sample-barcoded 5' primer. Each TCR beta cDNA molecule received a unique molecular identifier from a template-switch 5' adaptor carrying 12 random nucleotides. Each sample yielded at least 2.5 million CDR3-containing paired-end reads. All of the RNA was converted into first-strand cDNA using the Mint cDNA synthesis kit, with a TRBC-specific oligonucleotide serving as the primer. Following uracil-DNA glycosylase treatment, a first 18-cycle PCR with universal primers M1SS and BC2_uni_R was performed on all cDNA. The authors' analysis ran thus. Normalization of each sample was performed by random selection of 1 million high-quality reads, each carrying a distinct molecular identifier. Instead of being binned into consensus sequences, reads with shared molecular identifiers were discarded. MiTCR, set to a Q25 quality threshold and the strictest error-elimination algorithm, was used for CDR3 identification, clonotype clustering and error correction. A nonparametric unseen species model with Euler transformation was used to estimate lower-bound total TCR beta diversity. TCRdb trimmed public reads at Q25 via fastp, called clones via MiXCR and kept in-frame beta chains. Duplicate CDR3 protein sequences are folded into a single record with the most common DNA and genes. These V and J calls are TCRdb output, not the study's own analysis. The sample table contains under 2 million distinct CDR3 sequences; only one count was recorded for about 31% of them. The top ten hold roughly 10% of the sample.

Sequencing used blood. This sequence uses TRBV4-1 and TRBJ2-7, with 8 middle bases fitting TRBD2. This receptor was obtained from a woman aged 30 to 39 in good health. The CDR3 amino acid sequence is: CTSSLAIAGSSYEQYF. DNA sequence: TGCACCAGCAGCCTTGCTATAGCGGGAAGCTCCTACGAGCAGTACTTC.